The TCR beta chain under discussion was sequenced for a study of cytomegalovirus exposure and HLA in healthy donors. The PCR was carried out with 60 Vbeta primers and 13 Jbeta primers. Some clones are missing from TCRdb's copy, which holds only in-frame ones; the method was immunoSEQ multiplex PCR. The sample holds 200,000 or so clones. Trimming shortened V by 3 bases and J by 0 bases, and 5 bases separated the two germline ends. The CDR3 is 13 amino acids. Germline-derived CDR1 and CDR2 are LNHDA and SQIVND (reference sequence). The source material was PBMCs. J is TRBJ2-5 and V is TRBV19; D gene unclear. The sequence was obtained from a girl aged 2-10 years in good health and CMV-seropositive. CDR3 DNA: TGTGCCAGTAGTATTTCAAACCAAGAGACCCAGTACTTC. Its protein is CASSISNQETQYF. The full variable domain, with the rest looked up from reference TRBV19 and TRBJ2-5, is DGGITQSPKYLFRKEGQNVTLSCEQNLNHDAMYWYRQDPGQGLRLIYYSQIVNDFQKGDIAEGYSVSREKKESFPLTVTSAQKNPTAFYLCASSISNQETQYFGPGTRLLVL.